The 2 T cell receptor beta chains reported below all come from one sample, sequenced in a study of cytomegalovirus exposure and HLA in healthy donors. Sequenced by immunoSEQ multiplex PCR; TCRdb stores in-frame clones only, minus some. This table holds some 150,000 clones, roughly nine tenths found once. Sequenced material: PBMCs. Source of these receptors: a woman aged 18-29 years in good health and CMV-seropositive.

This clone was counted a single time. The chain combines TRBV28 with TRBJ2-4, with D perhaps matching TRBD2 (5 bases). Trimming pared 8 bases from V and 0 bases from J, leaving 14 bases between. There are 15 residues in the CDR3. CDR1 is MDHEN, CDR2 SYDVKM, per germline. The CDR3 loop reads CASRTSTLAKNIQYF. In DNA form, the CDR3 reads TGTGCCAGCCGAACTAGTACCCTAGCCAAAAACATTCAGTACTTC.

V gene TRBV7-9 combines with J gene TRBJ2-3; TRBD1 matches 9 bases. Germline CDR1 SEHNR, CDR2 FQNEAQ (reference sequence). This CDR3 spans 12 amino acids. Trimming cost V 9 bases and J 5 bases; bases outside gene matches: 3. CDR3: CARQGAGDTQYF. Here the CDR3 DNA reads TGTGCCAGACAGGGGGCCGGAGATACGCAGTATTTT.